This is a list of T cell receptor beta chains from one sample in a study of T cell responses to AZD1222 COVID-19 vaccine. Clones were sequenced by immunoSEQ multiplex PCR, and TCRdb holds only the in-frame ones, with some missing. This table has 150,000 or so clones, about 90% appearing once. The sequencing here drew on peripheral blood, taken on day 0 of MenACWY control vaccination. The receptors derive from an adult in good health. Both conserved end residues are part of each CDR3. The D gene is left open where the match is weak. Clone size is given for some rows only: seen once, a few or many times, or a class if the clone is expanded.

.	.	TRBJ1-2	TRBV27	CASSFSGTNYGYTF	TGTGCCAGCAGTTTTTCAGGGACTAACTATGGCTACACCTTC
.	.	TRBJ1-6	TRBV5-3	CARSLGDRLASPLHF	TGTGCCAGAAGCTTGGGGGATCGTTTGGCTTCACCCCTCCACTTT
.	.	TRBJ1-1	TRBV19	CASSMTWGYTEAFF	TGTGCCAGTAGTATGACTTGGGGTTACACTGAAGCTTTCTTT
.	.	TRBJ1-5	TRBV21-1	CASSKESGGSNQPQHF	TGTGCCAGCAGCAAAGAGTCAGGGGGCTCTAATCAGCCCCAGCATTTT
.	.	TRBJ2-3	TRBV11-1	CASSFGQTINTDTQYF	TGTGCCAGCAGTTTCGGACAGACAATCAACACAGATACGCAGTATTTT
.	.	TRBJ2-7	TRBV28	CASSLNMPSNQYF	TGTGCCAGCAGTTTAAACATGCCATCGAATCAGTACTTC
once	TRBD1	TRBJ2-2	TRBV28	CASSPGTVTGELFF	TGTGCCAGCAGTCCGGGGACAGTCACCGGGGAGCTGTTTTTT
.	TRBD1	TRBJ1-1	TRBV10-3	CATWTGGGTEAFF	TGTGCCACCTGGACAGGGGGAGGCACTGAAGCTTTCTTT
once	.	TRBJ2-3	TRBV28	CASSLPGYTQYF	TGTGCCAGCAGTTTACCCGGATATACGCAGTATTTT
.	.	TRBJ2-1	TRBV4-1	CASSQVLLSYNEQFF	TGCGCCAGCAGCCAGGTCCTGCTCTCCTACAATGAGCAGTTCTTC
.	.	TRBJ2-7	TRBV5-5	CASTLGAGTYEQYF	TGTGCCAGCACCCTGGGGGCAGGGACCTACGAGCAGTACTTC
.	.	TRBJ1-2	TRBV6-1	CASSEALVGNYGYTF	TGTGCCAGCAGTGAAGCCCTAGTAGGTAACTATGGCTACACCTTC
.	.	TRBJ1-2	TRBV12-3/TRBV12-4	CASSLLRVYGYTF	TGTGCCAGCAGTTTGCTGAGGGTATATGGCTACACCTTC
.	.	TRBJ1-4	TRBV19	CASKGRGRKLFF	TGTGCCAGTAAAGGGCGAGGGAGAAAACTGTTTTTT
.	.	TRBJ1-1	TRBV7-9	CASSLSTGEAFF	TGTGCCAGCAGCTTGTCCACAGGCGAAGCTTTCTTT
.	.	TRBJ1-2	TRBV28	CASSLLGFGYGYTF	TGTGCCAGCAGTTTATTGGGATTTGGCTATGGCTACACCTTC
.	.	TRBJ2-3	TRBV13	CASSLAGDTQYF	TGTGCCAGCAGCTTAGCGGGCGATACGCAGTATTTT
.	TRBD1	TRBJ2-7	TRBV7-9	CASSPTGTGASYEQYF	TGTGCCAGCAGCCCCACCGGGACAGGGGCATCCTACGAGCAGTACTTC
.	.	TRBJ2-7	TRBV4-1	CASSQGTFAGYYEQYF	TGCGCCAGCAGCCAAGGCACCTTCGCAGGGTACTACGAGCAGTACTTC
.	.	TRBJ2-6	TRBV21-1	CASSKAQGDGSSRANVLTF	TGTGCCAGCAGCAAAGCTCAGGGGGACGGATCCTCAAGGGCCAACGTCCTGACTTTC
.	TRBD1	TRBJ1-3	TRBV5-8	CASRLTGTGNTIYF	TGTGCCAGCAGGCTGACAGGGACTGGAAACACCATATATTTT
.	.	TRBJ1-1	TRBV19	CASSPQGTNTEAFF	TGTGCCAGTAGTCCTCAGGGGACGAACACTGAAGCTTTCTTT
.	TRBD2	TRBJ2-5	TRBV4-2	CASSQLAAGGGRARETQYF	TGTGCCAGCAGCCAACTCGCTGCGGGGGGCGGGAGGGCCCGAGAGACCCAGTACTTC
.	TRBD1	TRBJ1-1	TRBV6-5	CASVDGTGSATEAFF	TGTGCCAGCGTCGACGGGACAGGGTCTGCCACTGAAGCTTTCTTT
.	.	TRBJ1-3	TRBV7-2	CASSLQQGFTGNTIYF	TGTGCCAGCAGCTTACAACAGGGTTTTACTGGAAACACCATATATTTT
.	.	TRBJ1-2	TRBV5-6	CASGRLTGSYGYTF	TGTGCCAGCGGAAGACTGACAGGTAGCTATGGCTACACCTTC
.	.	TRBJ2-7	TRBV7-2	CASSSLSGRSYEQYF	TGTGCCAGCAGCTCCTTATCTGGCAGATCCTACGAGCAGTACTTC
.	.	TRBJ1-1	TRBV18	CASKQGDTEAFF	TGTGCCAGTAAACAGGGAGACACTGAAGCTTTCTTT
.	.	TRBJ2-1	TRBV11-2	CASSPSDWGVSEQFF	TGTGCCAGCAGCCCTTCGGACTGGGGAGTCAGTGAGCAGTTCTTC
.	.	TRBJ1-3	TRBV12-5	CASGRTGSSGNTIYF	TGTGCTAGTGGACGGACGGGAAGCTCTGGAAACACCATATATTTT
.	.	TRBJ1-2	TRBV24-1	CATSVRAGYGYTF	TGTGCCACCAGTGTCAGGGCGGGATATGGCTACACCTTC
.	.	TRBJ2-5	TRBV7-2	CASTNPRRETQYF	TGTGCCAGCACCAACCCGAGGAGGGAGACCCAGTACTTC
.	.	TRBJ2-6	TRBV4-1	CASSQDGGAGANVLTF	TGCGCCAGCAGCCAAGATGGAGGGGCTGGGGCCAACGTCCTGACTTTC
.	TRBD1	TRBJ1-2	TRBV5-1	CASSLEGAGYGYTF	TGCGCCAGCAGCTTGGAGGGGGCGGGCTATGGCTACACCTTC
.	.	TRBJ2-5	TRBV28	CASSLRGPETQYF	TGTGCCAGCAGTTTGCGGGGGCCGGAGACCCAGTACTTC
.	.	TRBJ1-1	TRBV27	CASSTGGTEAFF	TGTGCCAGCTCCACCGGCGGGACTGAAGCTTTCTTT
.	.	TRBJ2-1	TRBV19	CASSILRSRGNEQFF	TGTGCCAGTAGTATCCTCCGGAGCCGAGGGAATGAGCAGTTCTTC
.	.	TRBJ2-3	TRBV4-3	CASSQAGALRADTQYF	TGCGCCAGCAGCCAAGCGGGGGCCTTAAGGGCAGATACGCAGTATTTT
.	TRBD1	TRBJ1-1	TRBV18	CASSRGGAQGDTEAFF	TGTGCCAGCTCACGGGGTGGGGCTCAGGGGGACACTGAAGCTTTCTTT
.	.	TRBJ2-4	TRBV11-3	CASTGPGNKNIQYF	TGTGCCAGCACCGGGCCGGGCAACAAAAACATTCAGTACTTC
once	.	TRBJ1-1	TRBV5-1	CASSLAGAGMNTEAFF	TGCGCCAGCAGCTTAGCAGGGGCAGGGATGAACACTGAAGCTTTCTTT
.	.	TRBJ2-7	TRBV12-3/TRBV12-4	CASTTPGSYEQYF	TGTGCCAGCACCACACCTGGCTCCTACGAGCAGTACTTC
.	TRBD1	TRBJ2-1	TRBV10-1	CASSERRTGYNEQFF	TGCGCCAGCAGTGAGCGGCGGACAGGCTACAATGAGCAGTTCTTC
once	.	TRBJ1-2	TRBV5-6	CASSWGANYGYTF	TGTGCCAGCAGCTGGGGCGCGAACTATGGCTACACCTTC
.	.	TRBJ2-5	TRBV19	CASSWAGAEETQYF	TGTGCCAGTAGTTGGGCAGGGGCTGAAGAGACCCAGTACTTC
.	TRBD1	TRBJ2-1	TRBV6-1	CASSAEVTGALNEQFF	TGTGCCAGCAGTGCGGAGGTGACAGGGGCTCTCAATGAGCAGTTCTTC
.	.	TRBJ2-3	TRBV12-5	CASGPGTFSTDTQYF	TGTGCTAGTGGCCCGGGGACTTTTAGCACAGATACGCAGTATTTT
.	.	TRBJ2-7	TRBV7-9	CASSLVGTVSYEQYF	TGTGCCAGCAGCTTAGTCGGGACGGTTTCCTACGAGCAGTACTTC
.	.	TRBJ2-7	TRBV5-1	CASNSFGTEYEQYF	TGCGCCAGCAATTCCTTTGGGACCGAGTACGAGCAGTACTTC
.	.	TRBJ1-3	TRBV5-1	CASSAGPDDYSGNTIYF	TGCGCCAGCAGCGCGGGACCGGACGATTACTCTGGAAACACCATATATTTT